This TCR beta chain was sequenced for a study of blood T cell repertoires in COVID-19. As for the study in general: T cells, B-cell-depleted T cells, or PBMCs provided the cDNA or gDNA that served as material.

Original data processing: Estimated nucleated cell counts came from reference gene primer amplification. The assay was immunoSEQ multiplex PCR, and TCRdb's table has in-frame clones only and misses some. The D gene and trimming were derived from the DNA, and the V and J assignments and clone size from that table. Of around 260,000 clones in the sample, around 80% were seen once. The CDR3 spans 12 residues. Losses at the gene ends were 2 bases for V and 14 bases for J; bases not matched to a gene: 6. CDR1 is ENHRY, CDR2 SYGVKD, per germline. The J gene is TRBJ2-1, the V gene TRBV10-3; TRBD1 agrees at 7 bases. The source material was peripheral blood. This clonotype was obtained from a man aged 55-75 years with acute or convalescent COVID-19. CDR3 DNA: TGTGCCATCAGTGAGCCAACAGGGGTGAAGTTCTTC. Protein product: CAISEPTGVKFF.